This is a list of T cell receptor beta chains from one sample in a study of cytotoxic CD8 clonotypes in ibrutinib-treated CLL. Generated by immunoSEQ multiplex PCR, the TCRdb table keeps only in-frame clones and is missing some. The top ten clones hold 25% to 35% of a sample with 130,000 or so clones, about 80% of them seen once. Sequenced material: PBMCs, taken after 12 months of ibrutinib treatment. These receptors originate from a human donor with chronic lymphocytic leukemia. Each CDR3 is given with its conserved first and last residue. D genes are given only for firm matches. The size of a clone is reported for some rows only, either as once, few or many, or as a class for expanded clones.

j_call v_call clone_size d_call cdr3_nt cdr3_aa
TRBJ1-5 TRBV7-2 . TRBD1 TGTGCCAGCAGCCCCGGACAGGGCCCCAATCAGCCCCAGCATTTT CASSPGQGPNQPQHF
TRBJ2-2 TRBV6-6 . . TGTGCCAGCAGTCCTTACAGGGCCCACACCGGGGAGCTGTTTTTT CASSPYRAHTGELFF
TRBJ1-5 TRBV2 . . TGTGCCAGCAGTGACTCTCAGCCCCAGCATTTT CASSDSQPQHF
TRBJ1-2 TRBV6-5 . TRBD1 TGTGCCAGCGGTTACGCCGGGACAGGGTTCTATGGCTACACCTTC CASGYAGTGFYGYTF
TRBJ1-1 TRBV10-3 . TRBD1 TGTGCCATCAGTGGACAGGGGGGGCAAACTGAAGCTTTCTTT CAISGQGGQTEAFF
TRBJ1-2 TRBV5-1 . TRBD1 TGCGCCAGCAGCCCCACCCCACAGGGGGAATATGGCTACACCTTC CASSPTPQGEYGYTF
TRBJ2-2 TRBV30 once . TGTGCCTGCTGGACAGTTAACACCGGGGAGCTGTTTTTT CACWTVNTGELFF
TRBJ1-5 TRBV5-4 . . TGTGCCAGCAGCTTGGTTTGGGACACCCGAAGGAACAATCAGCCCCAGCATTTT CASSLVWDTRRNNQPQHF
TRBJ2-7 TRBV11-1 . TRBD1 TGTGCCAGCAGCCCCGGACAGGGGAGCTCCTACGAGCAGTACTTC CASSPGQGSSYEQYF
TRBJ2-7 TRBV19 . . TGTGCCAGTAGTATAGGAACGCAAGACTACGAGCAGTACTTC CASSIGTQDYEQYF